The source of this TCR beta chain is a study of T-cell reconstitution after alpha-beta-depleted transplantation in children. Unique molecular identifiers were incorporated into the prepared TCRbeta library. In TCRdb, the PCR reads were re-called with MiXCR into one record per CDR3 protein. The sample carries fewer than 550,000 distinct CDR3 sequences, about 11% recorded once. Sequenced here: PBMCs from the stem cell graft donor, sampled from the stem cell graft. The sequence came from a human donor who donated a stem cell graft to a child with acute myeloid leukemia.

The CDR3 region is CASTTGAGHSPLHF. In nucleotides, the CDR3 is TGTGCCAGCACCACAGGCGCGGGGCATTCACCCCTCCACTTT. V and J are TRBV18 and TRBJ1-6; D is perhaps TRBD1 (5 bases). Trimming left V 8 bases short and J 8 bases short, with 16 bases between. This CDR3 spans 14 amino acids. The V gene's germline CDR1 is KGHSH and CDR2 LQKENI.